This T cell receptor (beta chain) was documented in a study of response to subunit inactivated influenza vaccine (dated by TCRdb to between 2018 and 2020). With regard to the full study: To follow how T cells responded to a trivalent subunit inactivated influenza vaccine, the researchers relied on deep quantitative profiling of the T cell receptor repertoire. The research as a whole found: According to the authors, only a limited number of new T cells may be recruited by each seasonal influenza vaccination.

Sequences SEHNR (CDR1) and FQNEAQ (CDR2) are obtained from the germline V gene (reference sequence). Spanning cysteine to phenylalanine, the CDR3 consists of 16 amino acids. The entry retains the CDR3 DNA only, 48 bases that are in frame from base 1. After removal of 5 bases from V and 3 bases from J, the junction retains 7 bases not matched to a gene. Libraries were constructed by RT-PCR. Instrument used: Illumina HiSeq 2500. TCRdb ran its own pipeline on the public reads, namely fastp trimming at Q25 and MiXCR clone calling, and kept in-frame beta chains. Rows matching on CDR3 protein sequence are summarized as one entry with the most common DNA and genes. This sample holds about 570,000 distinct CDR3 sequences; 12% were observed only once. The ten largest clones represent approximately 10% of the sample. With regard to this clonotype: The antigen it recognizes is unknown. Per-base quality was not reported, and no clone a single base away is much larger than it.

The clonotype originates from a man in his fifties or sixties who received an inactivated influenza vaccine. Donor details come from another sample of the same person, matched by shared clones. The rearrangement joined TRBV7-9 to TRBJ2-3; 11 bases in between match TRBD2. Here the sequenced sample was PBMCs from blood, taken on the day of vaccination. The DNA sequence reads TGTGCCAGCAGCCGAACTAGCGGGAGATCAACAGATACGCAGTATTTT. Its protein is CASSRTSGRSTDTQYF.